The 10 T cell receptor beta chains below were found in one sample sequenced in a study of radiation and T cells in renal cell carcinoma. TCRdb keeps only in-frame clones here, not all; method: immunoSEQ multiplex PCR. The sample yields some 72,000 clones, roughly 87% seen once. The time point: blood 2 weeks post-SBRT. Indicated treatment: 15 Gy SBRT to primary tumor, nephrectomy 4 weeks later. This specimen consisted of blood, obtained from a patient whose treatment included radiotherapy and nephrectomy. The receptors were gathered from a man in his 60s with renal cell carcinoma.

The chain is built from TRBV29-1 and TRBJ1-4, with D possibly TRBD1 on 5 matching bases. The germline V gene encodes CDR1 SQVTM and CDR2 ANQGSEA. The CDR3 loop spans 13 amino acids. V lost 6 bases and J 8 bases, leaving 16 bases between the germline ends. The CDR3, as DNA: TGCAGCGTCACGGGGGGGATAGGCGAAAAACTGTTTTTT. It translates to CSVTGGIGEKLFF.

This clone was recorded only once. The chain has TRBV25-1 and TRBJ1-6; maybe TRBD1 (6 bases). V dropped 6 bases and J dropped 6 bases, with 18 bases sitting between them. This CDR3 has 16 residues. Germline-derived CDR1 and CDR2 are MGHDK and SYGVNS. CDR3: CASSHPRGGANSPLHF. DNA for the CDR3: TGTGCCAGCAGCCATCCCCGGGGGGGGGCTAATTCACCCCTCCACTTT.

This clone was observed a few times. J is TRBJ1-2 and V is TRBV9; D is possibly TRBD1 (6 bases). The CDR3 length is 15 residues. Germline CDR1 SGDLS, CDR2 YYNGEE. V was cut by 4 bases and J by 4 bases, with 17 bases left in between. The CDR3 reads CASSRTASGGYGYTF. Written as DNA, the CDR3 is TGTGCCAGCAGCCGGACAGCAAGTGGCGGCTATGGCTACACCTTC.

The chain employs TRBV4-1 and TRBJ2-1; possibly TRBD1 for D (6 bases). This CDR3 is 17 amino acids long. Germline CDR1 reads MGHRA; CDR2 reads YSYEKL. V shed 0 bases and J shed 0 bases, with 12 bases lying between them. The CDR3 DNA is TGCGCCAGCAGCCAAGATATGGGCAGGGGCTCCTACAATGAGCAGTTCTTC. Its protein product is CASSQDMGRGSYNEQFF.

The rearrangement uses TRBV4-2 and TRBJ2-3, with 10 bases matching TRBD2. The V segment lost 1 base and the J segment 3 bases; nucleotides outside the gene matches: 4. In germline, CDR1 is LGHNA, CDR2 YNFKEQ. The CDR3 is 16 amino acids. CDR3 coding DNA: TGTGCCAGCAGCCAAGGTCGACTAGCGGGTACAGATACGCAGTATTTT. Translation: CASSQGRLAGTDTQYF.

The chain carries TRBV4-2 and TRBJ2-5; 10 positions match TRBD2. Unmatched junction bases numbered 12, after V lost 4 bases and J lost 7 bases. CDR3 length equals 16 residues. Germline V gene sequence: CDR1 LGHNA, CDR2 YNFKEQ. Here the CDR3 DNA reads TGTGCCAGCAGCCCCGGGACTAGCGAGCCTGGCGGGACCCAGTACTTC. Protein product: CASSPGTSEPGGTQYF.

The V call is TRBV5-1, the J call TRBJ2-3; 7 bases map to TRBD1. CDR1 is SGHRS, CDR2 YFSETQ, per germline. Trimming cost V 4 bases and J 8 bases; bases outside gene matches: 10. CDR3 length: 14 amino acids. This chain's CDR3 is CASSTDREGGTQYF. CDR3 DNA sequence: TGCGCCAGCAGCACAGACAGGGAAGGAGGTACGCAGTATTTT.

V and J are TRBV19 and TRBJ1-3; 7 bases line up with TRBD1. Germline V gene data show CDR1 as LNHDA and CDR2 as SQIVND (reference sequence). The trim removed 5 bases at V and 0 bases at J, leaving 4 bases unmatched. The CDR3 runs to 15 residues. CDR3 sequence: CASSAGQLSGNTIYF. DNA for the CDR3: TGTGCCAGTAGTGCGGGACAGCTCTCTGGAAACACCATATATTTT.

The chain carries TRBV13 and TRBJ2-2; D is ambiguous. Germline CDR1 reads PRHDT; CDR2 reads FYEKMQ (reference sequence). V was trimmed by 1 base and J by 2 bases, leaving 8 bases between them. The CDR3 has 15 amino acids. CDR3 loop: CASSLDQFNTGELFF. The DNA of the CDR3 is TGTGCCAGCAGCTTAGACCAATTTAACACCGGGGAGCTGTTTTTT.

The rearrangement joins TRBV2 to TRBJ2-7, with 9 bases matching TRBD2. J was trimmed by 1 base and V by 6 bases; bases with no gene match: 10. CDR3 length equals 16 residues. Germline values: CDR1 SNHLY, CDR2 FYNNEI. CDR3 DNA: TGTGCCAGCAGGAGGTCGACTAGCGGAAGTTCCTACGAGCAGTACTTC. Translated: CASRRSTSGSSYEQYF.